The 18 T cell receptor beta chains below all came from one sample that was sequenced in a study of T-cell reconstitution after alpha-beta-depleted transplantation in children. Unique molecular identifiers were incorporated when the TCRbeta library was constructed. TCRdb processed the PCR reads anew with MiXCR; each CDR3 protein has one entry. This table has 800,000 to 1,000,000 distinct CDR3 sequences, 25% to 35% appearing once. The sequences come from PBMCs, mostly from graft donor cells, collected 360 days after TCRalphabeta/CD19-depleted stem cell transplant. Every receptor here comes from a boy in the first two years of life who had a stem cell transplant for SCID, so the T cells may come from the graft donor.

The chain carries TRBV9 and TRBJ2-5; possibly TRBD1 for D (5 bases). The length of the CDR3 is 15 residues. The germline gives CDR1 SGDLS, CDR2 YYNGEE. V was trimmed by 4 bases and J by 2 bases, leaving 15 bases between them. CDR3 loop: CASSPNQGRQETQYF. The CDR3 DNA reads TGTGCCAGCAGCCCCAATCAGGGAAGGCAAGAGACCCAGTACTTC.

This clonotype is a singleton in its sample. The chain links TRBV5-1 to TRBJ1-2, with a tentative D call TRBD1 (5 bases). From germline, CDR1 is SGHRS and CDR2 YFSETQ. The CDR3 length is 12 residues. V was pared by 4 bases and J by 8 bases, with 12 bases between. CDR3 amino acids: CASSTDRGGYTF. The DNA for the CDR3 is TGCGCCAGCAGCACCGACAGAGGAGGCTACACCTTC. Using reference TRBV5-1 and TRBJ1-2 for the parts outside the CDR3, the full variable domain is KAGVTQTPRYLIKTRGQQVTLSCSPISGHRSVSWYQQTPGQGLQFLFEYFSETQRNKGNFPGRFSGRQFSNSRSEMNVSTLELGDSALYLCASSTDRGGYTFGSGTRLTVV.

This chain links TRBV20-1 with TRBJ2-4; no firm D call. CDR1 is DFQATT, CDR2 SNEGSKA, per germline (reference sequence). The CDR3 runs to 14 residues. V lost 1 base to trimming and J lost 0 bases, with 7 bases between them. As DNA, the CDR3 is TGCAGTGCTAGAGGTTTCATAGCCAAAAACATTCAGTACTTC. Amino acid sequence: CSARGFIAKNIQYF.

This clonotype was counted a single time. CDR3 in amino acids: CASSVGERPYGYTF. In DNA, the CDR3 is TGCGCCAGCAGCGTAGGGGAACGTCCTTATGGCTACACCTTC. The chain combines TRBV5-1 with TRBJ1-2; possible D gene TRBD1, 5 bases. The V end was cut by 4 bases, the J end by 5 bases, with 15 bases between. The CDR3 sequence is 14 residues long. Germline loops: CDR1 SGHRS, CDR2 YFSETQ.

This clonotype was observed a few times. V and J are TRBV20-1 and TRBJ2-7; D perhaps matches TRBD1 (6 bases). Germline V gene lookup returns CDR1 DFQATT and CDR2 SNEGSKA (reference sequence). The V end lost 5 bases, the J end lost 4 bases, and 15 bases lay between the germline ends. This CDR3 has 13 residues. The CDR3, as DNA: TGCAGTGCTCGTGGACAGATTAATTACGAGCAGTACTTC. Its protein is CSARGQINYEQYF.

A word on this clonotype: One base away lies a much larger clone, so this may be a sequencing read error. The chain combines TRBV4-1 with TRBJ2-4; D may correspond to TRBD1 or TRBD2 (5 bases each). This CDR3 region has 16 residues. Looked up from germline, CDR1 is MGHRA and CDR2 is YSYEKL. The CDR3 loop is CASSQAGRGAKNIHYF. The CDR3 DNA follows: TGCGCCAGCAGCCAAGCGGGAAGGGGCGCCAAAAACATTCATTACTTC.

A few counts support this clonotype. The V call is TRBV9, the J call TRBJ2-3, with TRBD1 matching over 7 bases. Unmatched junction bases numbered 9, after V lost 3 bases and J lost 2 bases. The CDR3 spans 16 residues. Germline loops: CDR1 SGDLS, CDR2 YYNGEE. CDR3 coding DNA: TGTGCCAGCAGCGCGACAGGGTCGACCTACACAGATACGCAGTATTTT. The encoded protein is CASSATGSTYTDTQYF.

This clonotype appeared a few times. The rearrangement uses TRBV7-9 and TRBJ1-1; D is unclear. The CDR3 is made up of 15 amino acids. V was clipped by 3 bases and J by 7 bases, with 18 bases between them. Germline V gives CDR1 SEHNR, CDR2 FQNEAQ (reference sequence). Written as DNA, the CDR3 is TGTGCCAGCAGCTTTGGTTATGGCGGCGTTAGTGAAGCTTTCTTT. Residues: CASSFGYGGVSEAFF.

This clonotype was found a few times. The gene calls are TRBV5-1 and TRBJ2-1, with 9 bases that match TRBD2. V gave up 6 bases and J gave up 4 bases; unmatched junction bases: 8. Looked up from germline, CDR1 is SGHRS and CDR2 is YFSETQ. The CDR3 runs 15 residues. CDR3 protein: CASNPLAGAYNEQFF. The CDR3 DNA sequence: TGCGCCAGCAACCCACTAGCGGGCGCATACAATGAGCAGTTCTTC.

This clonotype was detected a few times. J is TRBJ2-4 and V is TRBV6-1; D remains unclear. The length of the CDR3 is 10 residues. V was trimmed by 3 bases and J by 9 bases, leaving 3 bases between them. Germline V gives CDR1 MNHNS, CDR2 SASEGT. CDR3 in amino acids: CASSESIQYF. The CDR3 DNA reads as TGTGCCAGCAGTGAGTCCATTCAGTACTTC.

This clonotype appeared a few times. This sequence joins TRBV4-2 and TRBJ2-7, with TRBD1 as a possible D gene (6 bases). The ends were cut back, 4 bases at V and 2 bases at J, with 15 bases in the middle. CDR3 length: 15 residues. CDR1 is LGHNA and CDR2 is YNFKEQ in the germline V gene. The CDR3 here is CASSRGQLRAYEQYF. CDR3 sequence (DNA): TGTGCCAGCAGCCGAGGACAGTTACGGGCCTACGAGCAGTACTTC.

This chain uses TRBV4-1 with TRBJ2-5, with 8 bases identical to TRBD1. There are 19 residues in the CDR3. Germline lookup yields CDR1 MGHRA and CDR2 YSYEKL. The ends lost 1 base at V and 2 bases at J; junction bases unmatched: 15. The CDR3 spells CASSQVRTGSAPRQETQYF. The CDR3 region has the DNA TGCGCCAGCAGCCAAGTCAGGACAGGGTCCGCCCCCAGACAAGAGACCCAGTACTTC.

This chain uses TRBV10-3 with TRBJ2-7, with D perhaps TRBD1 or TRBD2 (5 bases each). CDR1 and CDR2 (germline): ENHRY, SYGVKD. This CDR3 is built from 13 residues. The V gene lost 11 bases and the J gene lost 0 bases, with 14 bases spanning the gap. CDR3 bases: TGTGCCGTCCGGGACGGGGACTCCTACGAGCAGTACTTC. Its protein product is CAVRDGDSYEQYF.

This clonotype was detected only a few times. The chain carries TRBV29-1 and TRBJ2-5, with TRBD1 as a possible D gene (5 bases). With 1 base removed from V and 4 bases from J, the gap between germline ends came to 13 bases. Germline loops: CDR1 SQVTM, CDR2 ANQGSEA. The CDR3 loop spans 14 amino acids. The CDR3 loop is CSVEVRGLGETQYF. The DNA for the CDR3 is TGCAGCGTTGAAGTTAGGGGCTTGGGAGAGACCCAGTACTTC.

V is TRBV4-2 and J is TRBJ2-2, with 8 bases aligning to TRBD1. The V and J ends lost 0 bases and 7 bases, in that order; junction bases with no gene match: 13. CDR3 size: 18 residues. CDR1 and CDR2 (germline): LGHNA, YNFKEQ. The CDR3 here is CASSQDGVPGGNSGELFF. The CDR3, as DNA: TGTGCCAGCAGCCAAGATGGTGTCCCAGGGGGCAATAGCGGGGAGCTGTTTTTT.

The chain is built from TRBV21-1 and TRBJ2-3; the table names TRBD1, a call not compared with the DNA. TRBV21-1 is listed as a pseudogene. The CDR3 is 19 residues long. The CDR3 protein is CASSKEEQGGSPRTDTQYF. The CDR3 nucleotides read TGTGCCAGCAGCAAAGAGGAGCAGGGGGGGTCTCCCCGCACAGATACGCAGTATTTT.

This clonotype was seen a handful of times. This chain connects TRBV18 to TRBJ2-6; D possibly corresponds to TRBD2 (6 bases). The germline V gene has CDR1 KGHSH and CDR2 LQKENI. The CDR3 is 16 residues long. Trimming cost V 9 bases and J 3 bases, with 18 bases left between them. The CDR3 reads CASRNREGGGANVLTF. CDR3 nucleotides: TGTGCCAGTCGTAACCGAGAGGGAGGTGGGGCCAACGTCCTGACTTTC.

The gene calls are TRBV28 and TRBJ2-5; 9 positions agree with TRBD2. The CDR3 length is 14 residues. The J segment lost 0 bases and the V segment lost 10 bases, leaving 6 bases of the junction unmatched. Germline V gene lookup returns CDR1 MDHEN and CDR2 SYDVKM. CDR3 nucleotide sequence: TGTGCCACCCGGACTAGCGCCTACCAAGAGACCCAGTACTTC. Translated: CATRTSAYQETQYF.